This T cell receptor beta chain was sequenced for a study of T cell repertoires in cytomegalovirus infection. Study details: It was the public TCR beta signatures that indicated both CMV infection and matching HLA type.

One entry per CDR3 protein results from TCRdb running MiXCR on the reads. The repertoire holds around 250,000 distinct CDR3 sequences, with over 15% as singletons. Germline V gene lookup returns CDR1 MNHEY and CDR2 SVGEGT. V lost 2 bases, J lost 7 bases, and 12 bases lay in between. This CDR3 has 15 residues. There are a few counts of this clonotype. Its specificity is not known. Study findings and constraints: The study identified carriers of CMV plus the relevant HLA from cumulative public TCR beta family frequency. HLA-C-restricted CMV clonotypes gave the most frequent clonotype in two of eight donors.

This chain uses TRBV6-2 or TRBV6-3 with TRBJ1-6; tentative D call: TRBD1 (5 bases). The specimen was CD8+ T cells from PBMCs. The source of this sequence is a human donor in good health (CMV status not recorded). Some clones in this sample may be carry-over from other donors' samples. CDR3 residues: CASSYPGTGNSPLHF. The CDR3, as DNA: TGTGCCAGCAGTTACCCCGGGACTGGAAATTCACCCCTCCACTTT.